This is a list of T cell receptor beta chains from one sample in a study of blood T cell repertoires in COVID-19. The assay was immunoSEQ multiplex PCR, and TCRdb's table has in-frame clones only and misses some. The sample shows under 250,000 clones, 84% of them seen only once. The sample was peripheral blood. These TCRs come from a woman aged 45-65 years with active or convalescent COVID-19. Both conserved end residues are part of each CDR3. The order of the fields is CDR3 length, D gene, clone size, J gene, V gene, CDR3 protein, CDR3 DNA. D genes are given only for firm matches. Only some rows state a clone size, as once, few, many or a class for expanded clones.

length: 16; D: -; size: -; J: TRBJ2-1; V: TRBV6-4; CDR3: CASSDVPGVSYGEQFF; DNA: TGTGCCAGCAGTGACGTACCGGGAGTCTCGTACGGTGAGCAGTTCTTC
length: 14; D: TRBD2; size: -; J: TRBJ2-5; V: TRBV13; CDR3: CASSLKTSPETQYF; DNA: TGTGCCAGCAGCTTAAAGACTAGCCCCGAGACCCAGTACTTC
length: 15; D: -; size: -; J: TRBJ2-1; V: TRBV28; CDR3: CASSSRQNYNNEQFF; DNA: TGTGCCAGCAGTTCACGACAGAACTATAACAATGAGCAGTTCTTC
length: 15; D: TRBD1; size: -; J: TRBJ1-5; V: TRBV11-2; CDR3: CASSSLTGGNQPQHF; DNA: TGTGCCAGCAGCTCGCTGACAGGGGGGAATCAGCCCCAGCATTTT
length: 12; D: -; size: -; J: TRBJ2-3; V: TRBV24-1; CDR3: CAAGTSTDTQYF; DNA: TGTGCCGCCGGGACTAGCACAGATACGCAGTATTTT
length: 16; D: TRBD2; size: -; J: TRBJ2-1; V: TRBV14; CDR3: CASSQTSGVLYNEQFF; DNA: TGTGCCAGCAGCCAAACTAGCGGGGTGCTCTACAATGAGCAGTTCTTC
length: 15; D: -; size: -; J: TRBJ2-7; V: TRBV6-5; CDR3: CASSYAGLGAYEQYF; DNA: TGTGCCAGCAGTTACGCGGGGCTTGGGGCCTACGAGCAGTACTTC
length: 17; D: TRBD1; size: -; J: TRBJ1-1; V: TRBV11-2; CDR3: CASSFHPGQGTNTEAFF; DNA: TGTGCCAGCAGCTTTCACCCGGGACAGGGGACGAACACTGAAGCTTTCTTT
length: 16; D: TRBD2; size: -; J: TRBJ2-1; V: TRBV28; CDR3: CASSSRTSRTYNEQFF; DNA: TGTGCCAGCAGTTCCCGGACTAGCAGAACCTACAATGAGCAGTTCTTC
length: 16; D: TRBD1; size: once; J: TRBJ2-5; V: TRBV28; CDR3: CASSLPTWDSSETQYF; DNA: TGTGCCAGCAGTTTACCGACATGGGACAGCTCGGAGACCCAGTACTTC
length: 16; D: TRBD1; size: once; J: TRBJ2-4; V: TRBV5-6; CDR3: CASRRTGEGAKNIQYF; DNA: TGTGCCAGCAGGCGCACAGGGGAAGGGGCCAAAAACATTCAGTACTTC
length: 14; D: -; size: -; J: TRBJ2-6; V: TRBV6-5; CDR3: CASSYSTGANVLTF; DNA: TGTGCCAGCAGTTACTCGACAGGGGCCAACGTCCTGACTTTC
length: 16; D: -; size: -; J: TRBJ1-2; V: TRBV5-1; CDR3: CASSKQGDPLIQGYTF; DNA: TGCGCCAGCAGTAAACAGGGCGACCCCTTAATTCAGGGCTACACCTTC
length: 16; D: -; size: -; J: TRBJ1-4; V: TRBV5-6; CDR3: CASSFSGSGWDEKLFF; DNA: TGTGCCAGCAGCTTCTCAGGGTCCGGGTGGGATGAAAAACTGTTTTTT
length: 16; D: -; size: -; J: TRBJ2-3; V: TRBV11-2; CDR3: CASSLRAGSFTDTQYF; DNA: TGTGCCAGCAGTTTACGAGCCGGGTCCTTCACAGATACGCAGTATTTT
length: 16; D: TRBD1; size: -; J: TRBJ2-1; V: TRBV9; CDR3: CASSDQQGLVPNEQFF; DNA: TGTGCCAGCAGCGACCAACAGGGGTTGGTACCCAATGAGCAGTTCTTC
length: 13; D: -; size: few; J: TRBJ1-2; V: TRBV7-9; CDR3: CASSEQGGYGYTF; DNA: TGTGCCAGCAGCGAACAGGGCGGGTATGGCTACACCTTC
length: 15; D: -; size: -; J: TRBJ2-2; V: TRBV24-1; CDR3: CATSEAAGTLGGLFF; DNA: TGTGCCACCAGTGAAGCTGCCGGGACTCTGGGGGGGCTGTTTTTT
length: 13; D: TRBD1; size: -; J: TRBJ1-1; V: TRBV2; CDR3: CACQGAMDTEAFF; DNA: TGTGCCTGCCAGGGGGCTATGGACACTGAAGCTTTCTTT
length: 15; D: TRBD1; size: -; J: TRBJ1-2; V: TRBV5-1; CDR3: CASSLGVGTAYGYTF; DNA: TGCGCCAGCAGCTTGGGTGTCGGGACAGCCTATGGCTACACCTTC
length: 14; D: -; size: few; J: TRBJ1-1; V: TRBV5-1; CDR3: CASSVLQGNTEAFF; DNA: TGCGCCAGCAGCGTACTACAGGGGAACACTGAAGCTTTCTTT
length: 16; D: TRBD1; size: -; J: TRBJ2-7; V: TRBV10-1; CDR3: CASSGARTGGRREQYF; DNA: TGCGCCAGCAGTGGAGCTAGGACAGGGGGCCGTCGTGAGCAGTACTTC
length: 15; D: TRBD1; size: -; J: TRBJ1-2; V: TRBV18; CDR3: CASSHDRGQYDGYTF; DNA: TGTGCCAGCTCCCACGACAGGGGGCAATATGATGGCTACACCTTC
length: 16; D: TRBD2; size: -; J: TRBJ2-5; V: TRBV3-1/TRBV3-2; CDR3: CASSQEGLAGIETQYF; DNA: TGTGCCAGCAGCCAAGAAGGACTAGCGGGGATAGAGACCCAGTACTTC
length: 17; D: TRBD2; size: -; J: TRBJ2-5; V: TRBV4-2; CDR3: CASSQMTGGGRQETQYF; DNA: TGTGCCAGCAGCCAGATGACAGGCGGGGGGCGGCAAGAGACCCAGTACTTC
length: 15; D: -; size: -; J: TRBJ2-7; V: TRBV14; CDR3: CASSPLAGLTYEQYF; DNA: TGTGCCAGCAGCCCCCTAGCCGGGCTAACCTACGAGCAGTACTTC
length: 15; D: TRBD2; size: -; J: TRBJ2-7; V: TRBV28; CDR3: CASRMTSGRAYEQYF; DNA: TGTGCCAGCAGAATGACTAGCGGGAGGGCCTACGAGCAGTACTTC
length: 16; D: TRBD1; size: -; J: TRBJ2-1; V: TRBV4-1; CDR3: CASSVQGKGSYNEQFF; DNA: TGCGCCAGCAGCGTACAGGGGAAAGGCTCCTACAATGAGCAGTTCTTC
length: 14; D: -; size: -; J: TRBJ1-4; V: TRBV19; CDR3: CASSTGQKPEKLFF; DNA: TGTGCCAGTAGTACCGGACAGAAACCTGAAAAACTGTTTTTT
length: 16; D: -; size: once; J: TRBJ2-6; V: TRBV27; CDR3: CASSLRTGSGANVLTF; DNA: TGTGCCAGCAGTTTGCGCACAGGTTCTGGGGCCAACGTCCTGACTTTC
length: 17; D: -; size: -; J: TRBJ1-4; V: TRBV6-1; CDR3: CASSEVGRAVGNEKLFF; DNA: TGTGCCAGCAGTGAAGTTGGGAGGGCAGTTGGTAATGAAAAACTGTTTTTT
length: 15; D: TRBD1; size: -; J: TRBJ2-5; V: TRBV10-2; CDR3: CASIRTGTGQETQYF; DNA: TGCGCCAGCATTAGGACAGGGACGGGGCAAGAGACCCAGTACTTC
length: 16; D: TRBD2; size: -; J: TRBJ2-1; V: TRBV7-9; CDR3: CASSYKGTSVYNEQFF; DNA: TGTGCCAGCAGCTATAAGGGGACTAGCGTTTACAATGAGCAGTTCTTC
length: 17; D: TRBD2; size: -; J: TRBJ2-2; V: TRBV19; CDR3: CASSISGGPSFSGELFF; DNA: TGTGCCAGTAGTATCTCGGGAGGGCCGAGCTTTTCCGGGGAGCTGTTTTTT
length: 13; D: -; size: -; J: TRBJ1-6; V: TRBV19; CDR3: CASVRGLGSPLHF; DNA: TGTGCCAGTGTACGGGGACTGGGGTCACCCCTCCACTTT
length: 14; D: -; size: -; J: TRBJ2-5; V: TRBV6-6; CDR3: CASSYRSTQETQYF; DNA: TGTGCCAGCAGTTACCGGTCTACCCAAGAGACCCAGTACTTC
length: 14; D: -; size: -; J: TRBJ2-1; V: TRBV29-1; CDR3: CSVEGGGRPNEQFF; DNA: TGCAGCGTTGAAGGTGGGGGCCGCCCCAATGAGCAGTTCTTC
length: 17; D: -; size: few; J: TRBJ2-7; V: TRBV19; CDR3: CASSNKAARAPFYEQYF; DNA: TGTGCCAGTAGTAATAAGGCGGCCAGGGCCCCCTTCTACGAGCAGTACTTC